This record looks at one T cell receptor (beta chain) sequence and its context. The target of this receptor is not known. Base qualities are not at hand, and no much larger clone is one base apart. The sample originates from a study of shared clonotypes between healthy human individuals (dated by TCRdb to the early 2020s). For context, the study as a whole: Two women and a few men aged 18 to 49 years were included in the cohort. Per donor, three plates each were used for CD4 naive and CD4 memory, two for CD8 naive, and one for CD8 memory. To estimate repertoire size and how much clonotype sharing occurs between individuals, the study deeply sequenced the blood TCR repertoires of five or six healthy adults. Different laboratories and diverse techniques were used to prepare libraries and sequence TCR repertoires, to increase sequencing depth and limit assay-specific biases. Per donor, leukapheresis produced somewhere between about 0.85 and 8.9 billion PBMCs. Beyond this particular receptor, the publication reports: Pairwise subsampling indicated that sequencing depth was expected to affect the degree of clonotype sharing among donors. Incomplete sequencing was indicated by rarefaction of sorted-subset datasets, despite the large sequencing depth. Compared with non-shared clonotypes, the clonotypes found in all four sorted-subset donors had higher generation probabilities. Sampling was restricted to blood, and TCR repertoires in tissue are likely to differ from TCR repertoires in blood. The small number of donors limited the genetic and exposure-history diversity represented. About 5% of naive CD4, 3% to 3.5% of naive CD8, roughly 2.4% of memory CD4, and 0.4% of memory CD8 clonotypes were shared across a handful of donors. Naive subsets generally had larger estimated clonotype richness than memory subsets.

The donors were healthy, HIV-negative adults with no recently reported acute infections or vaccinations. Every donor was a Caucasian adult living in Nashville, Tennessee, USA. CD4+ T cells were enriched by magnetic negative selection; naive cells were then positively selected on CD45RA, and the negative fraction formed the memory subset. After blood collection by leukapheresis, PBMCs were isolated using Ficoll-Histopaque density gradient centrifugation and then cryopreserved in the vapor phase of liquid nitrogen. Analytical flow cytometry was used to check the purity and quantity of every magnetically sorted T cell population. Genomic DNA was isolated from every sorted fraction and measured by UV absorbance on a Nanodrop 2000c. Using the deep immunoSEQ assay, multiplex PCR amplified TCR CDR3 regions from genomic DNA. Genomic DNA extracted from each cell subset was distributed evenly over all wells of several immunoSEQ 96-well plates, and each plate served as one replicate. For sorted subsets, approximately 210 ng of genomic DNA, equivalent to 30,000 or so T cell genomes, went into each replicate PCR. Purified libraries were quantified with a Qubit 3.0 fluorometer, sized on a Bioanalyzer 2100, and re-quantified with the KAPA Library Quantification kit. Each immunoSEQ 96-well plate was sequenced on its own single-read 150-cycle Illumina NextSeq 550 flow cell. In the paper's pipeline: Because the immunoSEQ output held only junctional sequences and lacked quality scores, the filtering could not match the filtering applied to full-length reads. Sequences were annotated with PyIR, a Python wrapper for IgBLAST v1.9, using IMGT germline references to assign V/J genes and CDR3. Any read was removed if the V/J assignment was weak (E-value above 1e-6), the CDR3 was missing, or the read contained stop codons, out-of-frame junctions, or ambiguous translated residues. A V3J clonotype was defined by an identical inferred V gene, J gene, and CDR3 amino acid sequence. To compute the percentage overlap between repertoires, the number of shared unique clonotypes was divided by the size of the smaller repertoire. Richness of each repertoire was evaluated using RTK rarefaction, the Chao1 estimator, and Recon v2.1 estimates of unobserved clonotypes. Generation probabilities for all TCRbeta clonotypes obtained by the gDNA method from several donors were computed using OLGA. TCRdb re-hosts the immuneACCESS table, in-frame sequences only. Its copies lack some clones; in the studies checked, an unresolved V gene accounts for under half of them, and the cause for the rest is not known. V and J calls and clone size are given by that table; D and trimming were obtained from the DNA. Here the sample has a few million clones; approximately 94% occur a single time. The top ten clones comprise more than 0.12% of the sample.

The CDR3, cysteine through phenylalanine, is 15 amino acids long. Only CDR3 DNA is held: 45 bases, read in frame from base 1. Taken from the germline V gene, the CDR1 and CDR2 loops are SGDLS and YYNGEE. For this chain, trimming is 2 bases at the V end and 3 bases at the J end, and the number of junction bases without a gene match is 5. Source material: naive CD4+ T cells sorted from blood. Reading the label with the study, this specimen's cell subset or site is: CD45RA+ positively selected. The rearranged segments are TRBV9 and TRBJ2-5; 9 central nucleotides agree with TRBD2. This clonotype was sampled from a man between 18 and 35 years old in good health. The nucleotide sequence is TGTGCCAGCAGCGTTAGCGGGAGTTGGGAAGAGACCCAGTACTTC. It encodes CASSVSGSWEETQYF.